The present entry profiles one T cell receptor (beta chain) with its context. The study ran its PCR with 60 Vbeta and 13 Jbeta primers. This table comes from immunoSEQ multiplex PCR, and its TCRdb copy is limited to in-frame clones, with some not included. The data contain under 110,000 clones, roughly 80% of them singletons. The data were obtained in a study of cytomegalovirus exposure and HLA in healthy donors. This clonotype was obtained from a man aged 35-49 years in good health and CMV-seronegative. Sequenced sample: PBMCs.

This chain's CDR3 is CASSLGTSQETQYF. The CDR3 DNA is TGTGCCAGCAGCTTAGGGACTAGCCAAGAGACCCAGTACTTC. This chain uses TRBV7-8 with TRBJ2-5, with TRBD2 matching over 7 bases. This CDR3 has 14 amino acids. Germline CDR1 SGHVS, CDR2 FQNEAQ. With 1 base clipped from V and 1 base from J, the junction kept 0 bases outside the gene matches.